This entry is about one T cell receptor (beta chain). The data stem from a study of blood T cell repertoires in COVID-19. Study as a whole: The study drew acute and convalescent COVID-19 samples from the United States, Italy and Spain.

Only in-frame clones appear in the TCRdb table, and some are missing; sequencing was by immunoSEQ multiplex PCR. The table has approximately 210,000 clones, about 87% seen once. The clonotype originates from a man in his 70s with acute or convalescent COVID-19. The specimen was peripheral blood.

CDR3 amino acids: CASSLGTGGVPGEAFF. For the CDR3, the DNA is TGTGCCAGCAGCCTCGGGACAGGGGGTGTTCCGGGTGAAGCTTTCTTT. The V gene is TRBV7-6, the J gene TRBJ1-1; 11 positions match TRBD1. The CDR3 covers 16 residues. Germline values: CDR1 SGHVS, CDR2 FNYEAQ. V lost 5 bases and J lost 7; bases outside the gene matches: 12.